One and the same sample provided the 11 T cell receptor beta chains below, sequenced in a study of shared clonotypes between healthy human individuals. TCRdb's table, derived via immunoSEQ multiplex PCR, lists solely in-frame clones and lacks some. The sample lists over a million clones, approximately 98% occurring once. The source material was naive CD4+ T cells sorted from blood. Subset defined: CD45RA+ positively selected. The receptors were gathered from a man aged 25-45 years in good health.

This clone was found once. The CDR3 region has the DNA TGTGCCAGCAGCTTGGGGACTAGCGGGAATTACGAGCAGTACTTC. Translation: CASSLGTSGNYEQYF. J is TRBJ2-7 and V is TRBV7-2; 13 nucleotides align to TRBD2. CDR1 and CDR2 from the germline V gene are SGHTA and FQGNSA. The junction had 3 bases not matched to a gene; V was cut back by 3 bases and J by 4 bases. The CDR3 is 15 residues long.

The rearrangement links TRBV28 to TRBJ2-7; D possibly corresponds to TRBD1 (6 bases). There are 15 residues in the CDR3. Deletions cut 5 bases from V and 0 bases from J, with 14 bases between. In germline, CDR1 is MDHEN, CDR2 SYDVKM. Here the CDR3 reads CASSPGDIRSYEQYF. DNA of the CDR3: TGTGCCAGCAGTCCTGGGGACATTCGCTCCTACGAGCAGTACTTC.

This clone has a single count. The chain is built from TRBV4-3 and TRBJ1-1; possible D gene TRBD1, 6 bases. The CDR3 sequence is 14 residues long. V gave up 3 bases and J gave up 3 bases, with 11 bases separating them. Germline CDR1 is LGHNA and CDR2 is YSLEER. The CDR3 loop reads CASSQLRGDTEAFF. The CDR3 DNA is TGCGCCAGCAGCCAGTTAAGGGGGGACACTGAAGCTTTCTTT.

Only one count was recorded for this clone. The chain uses TRBV19 and TRBJ2-5; the match to TRBD2 covers 8 bases. V trimming: 6 bases; J trimming: 5 bases; junction bases outside the gene matches: 17. Germline V lookup: CDR1 LNHDA, CDR2 SQIVND (reference sequence). CDR3 length equals 17 residues. CDR3 bases: TGTGCCAGTAGCCTACCCCCGGGACTAGGGGCCAGGGAGACCCAGTACTTC. Protein sequence: CASSLPPGLGARETQYF.

For this clone: Within the sample, other DNA sequences also encode this same CDR3. V usage is TRBV7-9 and J usage is TRBJ2-7, with D perhaps assigned TRBD1 or TRBD2 (5 bases each). Germline loops: CDR1 SEHNR, CDR2 FQNEAQ (reference sequence). V was clipped by 1 base and J by 4 bases, with 8 bases between them. The CDR3 sequence is 13 residues long. The CDR3 DNA reads TGTGCCAGCAGCTTAGGGGACGGATACGAGCAGTACTTC. Its translation is CASSLGDGYEQYF.

The chain links TRBV10-3 to TRBJ2-7, with TRBD1 matching 9 bases. Germline V gene sequence: CDR1 ENHRY, CDR2 SYGVKD. J lost 3 bases, V lost 10 bases, and 7 bases had no gene match. The CDR3 contains 13 residues. The CDR3 bases are TGTGCCACAAAAACAGGGGGCGACTACGAGCAGTACTTC. It translates to CATKTGGDYEQYF.

The rearrangement uses TRBV7-9 and TRBJ1-4; weak D call: TRBD1 (6 bases). Germline V CDR1 and CDR2: SEHNR, FQNEAQ (reference sequence). The CDR3 consists of 12 residues. V lost 5 bases, J lost 8 bases, and 9 bases lay in between. CDR3 DNA: TGTGCCAGCAGCCTAGACAGGGAAAAACTGTTTTTT. Translating it yields CASSLDREKLFF.

The chain joins TRBV28 to TRBJ2-7; weak D call: TRBD2 (6 bases). There are 13 residues in the CDR3. The germline V gene has CDR1 MDHEN and CDR2 SYDVKM. V lost 6 bases, J lost 6 bases, and 15 bases lay in between. The CDR3 loop is CASRQPAGSEQYF. The CDR3 DNA reads TGTGCCAGCAGGCAGCCCGCGGGGTCCGAGCAGTACTTC.

The rearrangement uses TRBV9 and TRBJ2-2, with 8 positions matching TRBD1. The germline V gene has CDR1 SGDLS and CDR2 YYNGEE. CDR3 length equals 17 residues. The V and J ends lost 0 bases and 2 bases, in that order; junction bases with no gene match: 6. The CDR3 sequence is CASSVAGTGGNTGELFF. DNA for the CDR3: TGTGCCAGCAGCGTAGCTGGCACAGGGGGAAACACCGGGGAGCTGTTTTTT.

The rearrangement links TRBV5-5 to TRBJ1-5; unclear D gene. CDR1 is SGHKS, CDR2 YYEKEE, per germline (reference sequence). The length of the CDR3 is 16 residues. V lost 0 bases and J 0 bases, leaving 10 bases between the germline ends. CDR3 nucleotides: TGTGCCAGCAGCTTGGGGACCGCATATAGCAATCAGCCCCAGCATTTT. Translated: CASSLGTAYSNQPQHF.

Here the CDR3 reads CASAPGQGIYNEQFF. The CDR3 nucleotides read TGTGCCAGCGCCCCGGGACAGGGCATCTACAATGAGCAGTTCTTC. This rearrangement joins TRBV11-3 to TRBJ2-1, with 9 bases lining up with TRBD1. After removal of 8 bases from V and 3 bases from J, the junction contained 8 bases not matched to a gene. Germline assignment: CDR1 SGHNT and CDR2 YENEEA. This CDR3 is built from 15 residues.